The 26 T cell receptor beta chains in this list originate from one sample, sequenced in a study of immune aging and cytomegalovirus after organ transplant. Sample time point: five sample-tagged time points from pre-transplant (day -1) to day 368 post-transplant, pooled. For these TCRs, the target antigens are not known. A microwell BD Rhapsody targeted mRNA and AbSeq workflow captured the cells and built the libraries. MiXCR, applied by TCRdb to the single-cell sequencing reads, yields one record per CDR3 protein. The top ten hold 25% to 30% of the sample, which has 20,000 to 25,000 distinct CDR3 sequences, approximately 40% seen once. The source was CMV peptide-activated CD4+ and CD8+ T cells sorted from blood, collected at five time points, pooled. Documented subset: sorted CD8+CD137+ and CD4+CD154+ T cells after roughly 13 h CMV IE-1 peptide stimulation. These receptors originate from a female donor who had a heart transplant and CMV viremia.

This clonotype has ten or more counts. This may be a read error: a much more frequent sequence differs by one nucleotide. This rearrangement joins TRBV11-2 to TRBJ2-1, with 9 bases aligning to TRBD2. CDR1 SGHAT and CDR2 FQNNGV come from the germline V gene. This CDR3 region has 16 residues. The CDR3 reads CVSRPVRSGSEHEQFF. The CDR3 bases are TGTGTCAGCAGACCTGTTCGTAGCGGGAGTGAGCATGAGCAGTTCTTC.

A note on this clonotype: Just one base apart from a much larger clone, this may be a read error. The chain combines TRBV28 with TRBJ1-6, with D unclear. Germline V CDR1 and CDR2: MDHEN, SYDVKM. This CDR3 has 14 amino acids. Trimming took off 3 bases at V and 9 bases at J, with 12 bases between the two ends. CDR3 loop: CASSLWPVPSPLHF. The CDR3 DNA follows: TGTGCCAGCAGTTTGTGGCCTGTGCCTTCACCCCTCCACTTT.

This clonotype is termed medium-sized. The chain uses TRBV29-1 and TRBJ2-7, with 7 nucleotides matching TRBD1. There are 13 residues in the CDR3. Germline CDR1 reads SQVTM; CDR2 reads ANQGSEA. J lost 2 bases, V lost 7 bases, and 8 bases had no gene match. Here the CDR3 DNA reads TGCAGCGCCCGGGGACAGAGTACCTACGAGCAGTACTTC. It specifies CSARGQSTYEQYF.

The CDR3 loop reads CASSIQGRGTEAFF. DNA for the CDR3: TGTGCCAGCAGCATACAGGGTAGGGGCACTGAAGCTTTCTTT. The chain recombines TRBV27 with TRBJ1-1; TRBD1 might be the D (6 bases). This CDR3 is built from 14 residues. The germline CDR1 and CDR2 sequences are MNHEY and SMNVEV (reference sequence). Trimming stripped 6 bases from V and 4 bases from J, with 15 bases between.

The chain combines TRBV6-6 with TRBJ2-7, with D unclear. The V end was cut by 2 bases, the J end by 3 bases, with 8 bases between. From germline, CDR1 is MNHNY and CDR2 SVGAGI (reference sequence). The CDR3 totals 13 residues. The CDR3 sequence: CASSYQRVYEQYF. CDR3 coding DNA: TGTGCCAGCAGTTACCAACGGGTCTACGAGCAGTACTTC.

This clonotype appeared a few times. DNA for the CDR3: TGTGCCAGCAGTTATGGGGGCAACTACGAGCAGTACTTC. It translates to CASSYGGNYEQYF. The chain has TRBV6-5 and TRBJ2-7; the D gene is possibly TRBD1 (6 bases). In germline, CDR1 is MNHEY, CDR2 SVGAGI. The CDR3 sequence is 13 residues long. Trimming pared 3 bases from V and 3 bases from J, leaving 9 bases between.

The V call is TRBV19, the J call TRBJ2-7; D may match TRBD1 or TRBD2 (5 bases each). The CDR3 is made up of 13 amino acids. CDR1 is LNHDA, CDR2 SQIVND, per germline (reference sequence). Trimming took 5 bases from V and 0 from J, leaving 8 bases between them. CDR3 in amino acids: CASSGGLSYEQYF. In nucleotides, the CDR3 is TGTGCCAGTAGTGGGGGTCTCTCCTACGAGCAGTACTTC.

With respect to this clonotype: In this CDR3 the conserved last residue, phenylalanine or tryptophan, is missing, so a read error is likely. The V gene is TRBV28, the J gene TRBJ2-1; 7 nucleotides agree with TRBD1. The CDR3 loop spans 13 amino acids. From germline, CDR1 is MDHEN and CDR2 SYDVKM. CDR3 nucleotides: TGTGCCGGCAGTTTGGACAGGAGGAATGAGCAGTTCCTC. This gives the protein CAGSLDRRNEQFL.

The rearrangement joins TRBV27 to TRBJ2-4, with TRBD1 matching 8 bases. There are 15 residues in the CDR3. Germline lookup yields CDR1 MNHEY and CDR2 SMNVEV (reference sequence). Germline trimming cut 5 bases from V and 7 bases from J; bases unmatched to any gene: 10. CDR3 sequence (DNA): TGTGCCAGCAGTCCAAGTGGGACAGGCATCAACATTCAGTACTTC. This codes for CASSPSGTGINIQYF.

Concerning this clonotype itself: This CDR3 is missing its conserved last phenylalanine or tryptophan, likely due to a read error. The CDR3 sequence is CASGRDSYNEQFL. The CDR3 DNA follows: TGTGCTAGCGGCCGGGACTCCTACAATGAGCAGTTCCTC. The chain carries TRBV3-1 and TRBJ2-1; D is perhaps TRBD2 (6 bases). The CDR3 has 13 amino acids. In germline, CDR1 is LGHDT, CDR2 YNNKEL (reference sequence).

There are a few counts of this clonotype. This chain links TRBV7-9 with TRBJ2-1; TRBD2 matches at 12 bases. V dropped 5 bases and J dropped 8; count of bases not matched to a gene: 16. The CDR3 has 18 residues. Germline CDR1 is SEHNR and CDR2 is FQNEAQ (reference sequence). CDR3 sequence reads: CASSQGGSSGRAVYEQFF. The CDR3 DNA sequence: TGTGCCAGCAGCCAGGGAGGATCTAGCGGGAGGGCCGTATATGAGCAGTTCTTC.

This clonotype was observed many times. The chain recombines TRBV6-1 with TRBJ2-7; no clear D gene. This CDR3 is built from 12 residues. Between the trimmed V and J ends, which lost 8 bases and 0 bases, there was a span of 8 bases. Germline V CDR1 and CDR2: MNHNS, SASEGT. CDR3 nucleotides: TGTGCCAGCGCCGCGGACTCCTACGAGCAGTACTTC. Its protein is CASAADSYEQYF.

V and J are TRBV6-5 and TRBJ2-1; 9 bases align to TRBD1. Germline lookup yields CDR1 MNHEY and CDR2 SVGAGI. V was clipped by 5 bases and J by 7 bases; unmatched bases: 15. The CDR3 totals 17 residues. The DNA of the CDR3 is TGTGCCAGCAGTGATGCCTGGACAGGGGAAATATGGAATGAGCAGTTCTTC. Translating it yields CASSDAWTGEIWNEQFF.

The rearrangement uses TRBV5-1 and TRBJ1-2; TRBD1 aligns across 7 bases. V was clipped by 0 bases and J by 4 bases; unmatched bases: 9. Germline CDR1 is SGHRS and CDR2 is YFSETQ. CDR3 size: 16 residues. CDR3 DNA: TGCGCCAGCAGCTTGGAGGGACAGCTCCACATCTATGGCTACACCTTC. Translating it yields CASSLEGQLHIYGYTF.

Concerning this clonotype: Mismatch with germline at one junction end may stem from a read error. This sequence joins TRBV11-2 and TRBJ2-2; TRBD1 might be the D (6 bases). This CDR3 contains 15 residues. The germline gives CDR1 SGHAT, CDR2 FQNNGV. The CDR3 nucleotides read TGTGTCCGCAGCTCAGCCAGGGGTGACACCGGGGAGCTGCTTTTT. This translates into CVRSSARGDTGELLF.

As regards this clonotype: The conserved phenylalanine or tryptophan is not found at the CDR3 terminus, so this likely reflects a read error. No DNA is shown, since the ends of the CDR3 on it are uncertain; the CDR3 is the one TCRdb lists. The chain has TRBV12-3 or TRBV12-4 and TRBJ2-1; no check of the table's D call, TRBD2, against the DNA was made. 18 amino acids form the CDR3, both terminal residues included. CDR3 amino acids: CAGSPGTSGSLSYNERFS.

The sample holds a few counts of this clonotype. DNA of the CDR3: TGTGCCAGCAGCTTAGAGGGGACGGATTCACCCCTCCACTTT. Its translation: CASSLEGTDSPLHF. The chain combines TRBV7-3 with TRBJ1-6; tentative D call: TRBD1 (5 bases). CDR3 length equals 14 residues. Trimming took off 2 bases at V and 8 bases at J, with 10 bases between the two ends. Germline CDR1 and CDR2: SGHTA and FQGTGA. The whole variable domain, filled in from reference TRBV7-3 and TRBJ1-6, reads GAGVSQTPSNKVTEKGKYVELRCDPISGHTALYWYRQSLGQGPEFLIYFQGTGAADDSGLPNDRFFAVRPEGSVSTLKIQRTERGDSAVYLCASSLEGTDSPLHFGNGTRLTVT.

The chain recombines TRBV20-1 with TRBJ2-1, with D hard to call. Germline CDR1 and CDR2: DFQATT and SNEGSKA (reference sequence). Trimming shortened V by 5 bases and J by 10 bases, and 12 bases separated the two germline ends. The CDR3 runs 11 residues. The CDR3 DNA follows: TGCAGTGCTGAGACCAACTACGAGCAGTTCTTC. Protein product: CSAETNYEQFF.

As regards this clonotype: The junction and the germline gene differ at one end; a read error may be behind it. The chain recombines TRBV6-6 with TRBJ2-3; possible D gene TRBD1, 7 bases. Germline lookup yields CDR1 MNHNY and CDR2 SVGAGI (reference sequence). There are 15 residues in the CDR3. The CDR3 DNA reads TGTGCCAGCAACTGGGACGGGGGACAGACAGGTACGCAGTATTTT. Translating gives CASNWDGGQTGTQYF.

This clonotype has at least ten counts. The gene calls are TRBV6-1 and TRBJ2-1, with D unresolved. The CDR3 runs to 13 residues. Trimming took off 7 bases at V and 10 bases at J, with 17 bases between the two ends. Germline loops: CDR1 MNHNS, CDR2 SASEGT. Here the CDR3 DNA reads TGTGCCAGCATCGTCCTCGGTAAACGAGAGCAGTTCTTC. The encoded protein is CASIVLGKREQFF.

This clonotype was seen just once. V usage is TRBV7-2 and J usage is TRBJ2-3; 7 nucleotides agree with TRBD1. The CDR3 is made up of 17 amino acids. Germline V gene sequence: CDR1 SGHTA, CDR2 FQGNSA. Losses at the gene ends were 1 base for V and 2 bases for J; bases not matched to a gene: 9. CDR3: CASSLGHRDRYTDTQYF. CDR3 nucleotides: TGTGCCAGCAGCTTAGGACACCGGGACAGATACACAGATACGCAGTATTTT.

By share of the sample, this clonotype is medium-sized. V usage is TRBV12-3 or TRBV12-4 and J usage is TRBJ1-2; 8 positions agree with TRBD1. The length of the CDR3 is 11 residues. J lost 8 bases, V lost 5 bases, and 1 base had no gene match. This CDR3 reads CASSRQGGYTF. The CDR3 coding sequence is TGTGCCAGCAGTAGACAGGGGGGCTACACCTTC.

This clonotype was counted at least ten times. One junction end disagrees with the germline gene, perhaps due to a read error. The chain couples TRBV14 to TRBJ1-1; D is unclear. This CDR3 is 13 amino acids long. Looked up from germline, CDR1 is SGHDN and CDR2 is FVKESK. CDR3 residues: CASSTRPDTDLSF. In nucleotides, the CDR3 is TGTGCCAGCAGCACCCGACCTGACACGGATCTTTCTTTT.

The rearrangement uses TRBV7-9 and TRBJ2-1; 10 nucleotides agree with TRBD2. Germline trimming cut 8 bases from V and 7 bases from J; bases unmatched to any gene: 5. The CDR3 runs 13 residues. The V gene's germline CDR1 is SEHNR and CDR2 FQNEAQ (reference sequence). CDR3 loop: CASEREGRNEQFF. The CDR3 coding sequence is TGTGCCAGCGAGCGGGAGGGGAGAAATGAGCAGTTCTTC. The full variable domain, completed using reference TRBV7-9 and TRBJ2-1, is DTGVSQNPRHKITKRGQNVTFRCDPISEHNRLYWYRQTLGQGPEFLTYFQNEAQLEKSRLLSDRFSAERPKGSFSTLEIQRTEQGDSAMYLCASEREGRNEQFFGPGTRLTVL.

The chain uses TRBV12-3 or TRBV12-4 and TRBJ1-2; 11 nucleotides align to TRBD1. The J segment lost 4 bases and the V segment lost 6 bases, leaving 4 bases of the junction unmatched. This CDR3 comprises 14 residues. The CDR3 DNA reads TGTGCCAGCAGGCCGGGACAGGGGGGCTATGGCTACACCTTC. Protein sequence: CASRPGQGGYGYTF.

This clonotype occurred a few times. This sequence joins TRBV7-2 and TRBJ2-3, with D perhaps matching TRBD1 or TRBD2 (6 bases each). CDR1 is SGHTA and CDR2 is FQGNSA in the germline V gene. This CDR3 spans 16 amino acids. V gave up 1 base and J gave up 2 bases, with 13 bases separating them. CDR3 coding DNA: TGTGCCAGCAGCTTAGTCTTCGGGGGCTACACAGATACGCAGTATTTT. It encodes CASSLVFGGYTDTQYF.